Listed here is a single T cell receptor beta chain. Its antigen is currently unknown. The data were obtained in a study of shared clonotypes between healthy human individuals. Study-wide results and caveats: Rarefaction indicated that sorted-subset sequencing remained incomplete although depth was large. Naive subsets generally had larger estimated richness than memory subsets.

Libraries were prepared by immunoSEQ multiplex PCR; TCRdb keeps only in-frame clonotypes and omits some of them. The sample carries approximately 740,000 clones, over 65% recorded once. CD45RA-negative memory and CD45RA+ naive subsets were split from the CD4+ cells. V lost 1 base and J lost 0, with 10 bases in between. Per the germline V gene, CDR1 is SQVTM and CDR2 is ANQGSEA. This CDR3 has 15 amino acids. The source is a woman aged 25 to 39 in good health. V gene TRBV29-1 combines with J gene TRBJ1-3; D unresolved. Material: memory CD4+ T cells sorted from blood. The sample's subset: CD45RA-negative fraction. The CDR3 DNA reads as TGCAGCGTTGAAGTGGGCGCCTACTCTGGAAACACCATATATTTT. This codes for CSVEVGAYSGNTIYF. The full variable domain, its missing parts supplied by reference TRBV29-1 and TRBJ1-3, is SAVISQKPSRDICQRGTSLTIQCQVDSQVTMMFWYRQQPGQSLTLIATANQGSEATYESGFVIDKFPISRPNLTFSTLTVSNMSPEDSSIYLCSVEVGAYSGNTIYFGEGSWLTVV.